The subject of this entry is one T cell receptor beta chain. The specificity of this receptor is unknown. No qualities accompany the bases; no much larger clone lies one base away. Every donor was a healthy Caucasian. Three pairs of female monozygotic twins, all aged about 18 to 30 years, made up the twin cohort. Positive isolation kits from Invitrogen were used to isolate the CD4+ and CD8+ T cell populations. This sample stems from a study of identical twins (dated by TCRdb to between 2015 and 2016). About the study as a whole: To test whether fetal clonotypes persist, the study used deep sequencing on TCR alpha and beta repertoires from monozygotic twins, unrelated adults of various ages, and cord blood. To rule out contamination, the twin experiments were replicated at different times with different library preparation protocols.

The method was 5' RACE. TCRdb lists the instrument as Illumina HiSeq 2000. Template switching introduced a universal primer binding site; the final cDNA contained a unique molecular identifier, enabling accurate counting of TCR cDNA molecules. First-strand cDNA for TCR alpha and beta chains was synthesized from specific primers in the conserved constant-segment region. Each cDNA library was double barcoded, with a SMART-Mk sample barcode plus Illumina barcodes, to control for contamination. TruSeq adapter sequences and Illumina sample barcodes were added in two successive PCR steps. TCR alpha and beta cDNA libraries were sequenced on the Illumina HiSeq platform with custom primers. The study's own analysis went as follows. Unique molecular identifiers were extracted from raw reads with MiGEC, and CDR3 positions were determined with MiXCR. For each individual, recombination models were inferred using an EM algorithm with the repgenHMM and IGoR tools. The tcR package in R was used for shared clonotype analysis, with sharing normalized by the product of cloneset sizes. Out-of-frame nonproductive sequences were analyzed to study raw recombination free of thymic and clonal selection effects. TCRdb reran the public reads through fastp at Q25 and MiXCR, keeping productive beta chains. A single entry per CDR3 protein holds the most common genes and DNA from its merged rows. Clone size and V and J calls follow TCRdb, not the original study. For this sample there are approximately 500,000 distinct CDR3 sequences; less than 25% appear just once. 2.5% to 3.5% of the sample belongs to the ten largest clones.

Findings and caveats that apply to the study as a whole: In monozygotic twins, recombination models systematically underestimated out-of-frame TCR alpha sharing, but the models matched the sharing seen between unrelated individuals. The excess sharing between twins in beta out-of-frame sequences was weaker because fewer shared sequences reduced the signal-to-noise ratio. Fewer insertions were carried by abundant cord blood beta clonotypes; a weaker similar trend was observed in young adult naive repertoires, while no such trend was observed in memory repertoires. Zero-insertion analyses could be partly confounded by invariant T cells such as MAIT and iNKT, although diverse VJ usage argued against such confounding for most clonotypes. Compared with coincidental sharing between unrelated individuals, an excess of low generation-probability sequences was observed among out-of-frame TCR alpha sequences shared between twins. Conclusions relied on cross-sectional statistical analysis, since the same donors could not be followed over many years.

This sample also appeared in a second study, on T cells expressing NK-cell markers. Per the second study: Three sorted T-cell subsets (CD3+CD56+NKG2C+, CD3+CD56+NKG2C- and CD3+CD56-NKG2C+) from fewer than 10 donors had their TCR beta-chain repertoires profiled. Among the eight sequenced donors, only one was HCMV-seronegative, while the other seven were HCMV-seropositive. In several experiments an anti-gammadeltaTCR antibody was added to restrict sorting to alphabetaTCR-expressing T cells. In six donors, the dominant CD3+CD56+NKG2C+ clonotypes ranked among the top 10 CD8+ clonotypes, making up roughly 1.0-8% of CD8+ T cells. Those dominant clonotypes were again the most abundant among CD3+CD56-NKG2C+ cells in a handful of donors, at roughly 25-65%. It remained unclear whether the expanded NKG2C-expressing T cell clones were specific for HCMV antigens. The study sequenced eight donors, all healthy volunteers chosen at random: three men and five women. To determine HCMV serostatus, a commercial ELISA kit was used to detect HCMV-specific IgG in serum. Reads were demultiplexed and grouped by UMI with MIGEC, and clonotypes were assembled and quantified with MiTCR. To exclude erroneous sequences, only TCR cDNA sequences supported by at least two reads were retained. The tcR package was used for downstream repertoire analysis, and clonotypes were matched between fractions using CDR3 nucleotide sequence together with V segment. VDJmatch was used to annotate antigen specificity against VDJdb, with one amino acid substitution in CDR3 permitted.

The clonotype originates from a woman younger than 30 in good health. The specimen was CD4+ T cells sorted from blood.

The CDR3 is CSSLGTAYEQYF. Here is the DNA: TGCAGCTCCCTCGGGACCGCCTACGAGCAGTACTTC. The rearranged chain carries TRBV29-1 and TRBJ2-7; the D element might be TRBD1 or TRBD2, as each aligns at 5 bases. The CDR3, from cysteine to phenylalanine, totals 12 residues. The retained sequence is limited to the CDR3, 36 bases, with the frame set at the first base. CDR1 SQVTM and CDR2 ANQGSEA were looked up in the germline V gene. Between the V and J ends, shortened by 8 bases and 2 bases respectively, the junction contains 13 bases.